This T cell receptor (beta chain) was retrieved from a study of blood T cell repertoires in COVID-19. The CDR3 totals 15 residues. Trimming took off 0 bases at V and 10 bases at J, with 13 bases between the two ends. Germline CDR1 and CDR2: LGHDT and YNNKEL (reference sequence). Original methodology: The assay estimated nucleated cells by amplifying reference gene primers. Libraries were prepared by immunoSEQ multiplex PCR; TCRdb keeps only in-frame clonotypes and omits some of them. V, J and clone size are taken as reported in that table, and D and trimming were inferred from the DNA itself. The data contain 200,000 to 250,000 clones, about 86% of them singletons. This clone was seen a single time. Cohorts were assigned according to the clinical history that participants reported.

The sequence was collected from a middle-aged woman with acute COVID-19. Sequences were obtained from PBMCs or T cells enriched from blood (not recorded which). The chain is built from TRBV3-1 (or the pseudogene TRBV3-2) and TRBJ1-6; D gene uncertain. As DNA, the CDR3 is TGTGCCAGCAGCCAAGATGGCTCGAGGGAATCACCCCTCCACTTT. It specifies CASSQDGSRESPLHF.